This entry features one T cell receptor beta chain sequence. Its antigen is not yet known. No quality values exist for individual bases; no much larger clone is one base distant. The sample comes from a study of OX40 agonist ivuxolimab in advanced cancers. Concerning the study at large: Ivuxolimab, which targeted the costimulatory receptor OX40 (CD134), was an agonistic, fully human IgG2 monoclonal antibody. Intravenous ivuxolimab was administered to patients every 2 weeks at six dose levels: 0.01, 0.1, 0.3, 1.5, 3 and 10 mg/kg. Of the approximately 50 dose-escalation patients, hepatocellular carcinoma was present in about 20, melanoma in about 15, renal cell carcinoma in 9 and head and neck cancer in 9. In the dose-escalation cohort, over 65% of patients were male, and the mean age was roughly 60 years, with a range of roughly 20 to 85. Patients were allowed to have had prior anti-PD-1, anti-PD-L1 or anti-CTLA-4 therapy, and approximately 40% of the dose-escalation patients had been treated with checkpoint inhibitors. Three dose-escalation patients achieved partial responses, one with hepatocellular carcinoma and two with cutaneous melanoma. Peripheral TCRbeta sequencing was intended to test whether TCR sequence diversity was altered and clonal T-cell expansion was caused by ivuxolimab. The paper reports the monotherapy dose-escalation portion (N of about 47 patients) of the phase I ivuxolimab trial.

To sequence the TCRbeta CDR3 region, genomic DNA was isolated from the sorted cells. The immunoSEQ Assay was used to sequence the TCRbeta CDR3 regions. Here the immuneACCESS table is served through TCRdb, limited to in-frame sequences with V and J called. Missing clones are a known gap in these copies; in checked studies unresolved V genes cover under half, and the rest lacks a known reason. This sample comprises about 73,000 clones, approximately 90% of them detected only once. The top ten clones comprise roughly 0.5% of the sample. Patients with autoimmune disease history or receiving systemic immunosuppression were excluded from the trial. Peripheral blood for TCR sequencing was drawn from every dose cohort at baseline, at cycle 4 day 1 and at cycle 7 day 1. Samples came from an open-label, multicenter, first-in-human phase I dose-escalation trial of ivuxolimab. Adults with locally advanced or metastatic melanoma, renal cell, hepatocellular, or head and neck squamous cell carcinoma were enrolled in the trial. Before TCR sequencing, CD4+ T cells and CD8+ T cells were sorted from peripheral blood as separate populations.

Findings and caveats that apply to the study as a whole: Low levels of normalized T-cell clonal expansion were also seen in some patients who did not respond. Partial responders in the 0.1-3.0 mg/kg groups had among the lowest normalized peripheral clonal expansion, especially among CD8+ T cells. Which antigens the clonally expanded peripheral T cells were specific for was not determined. After ivuxolimab, CD8+ T cells had more expanded clones than CD4+ T cells on average. At doses from 0.1 to 3.0 mg/kg, clonal expansion was seen in both CD4+ and CD8+ blood T cells between baseline and week 6.

Including cysteine and phenylalanine, the CDR3 has 15 amino acids. CDR3 DNA is the only sequence kept; it has 45 bases, read in frame from the first base. The germline V gene encodes CDR1 MGHDK and CDR2 SYGVNS. Compared with germline, V lacks 4 bases and J lacks 7 bases; bases without a gene match: 8. The chain is encoded by TRBV25-1 joined to TRBJ2-5; 11 junctional bases match TRBD2. The sequenced sample was CD4+ or CD8+ T cells sorted from blood, obtained in a trial of the OX40 agonist ivuxolimab. The receptor was derived from an adult with an advanced solid tumor such as melanoma, head and neck, liver or kidney cancer. The CDR3 reads CASSVGTSGAGTQYF. The DNA sequence reads TGTGCCAGCAGTGTTGGGACTAGCGGAGCAGGGACCCAGTACTTC.